What follows is one TCR beta chain and its context. This clonotype was detected only a few times. It has no known antigen specificity. Within one base of it there is no much larger clone, and no base qualities were kept. Ficoll-Paque density gradient centrifugation was used to isolate PBMCs. Sequencing was performed on an Illumina NovaSeq 6000. TCRalpha and TCRbeta cDNA libraries were constructed by 5'RACE with constant-segment primers, with sample barcodes and unique molecular identifiers being introduced. RNA was extracted from every sample with Trizol reagent. The libraries were amplified in two PCR steps, and the second step added a second sample barcode and Illumina TruSeq adapters. Libraries were sequenced on an Illumina NovaSeq with 2 x 150 bp paired-end reads. The study's own analysis went as follows. Demultiplexing of reads and collapsing into UMI-guided consensus sequences were performed with migec v1.2.7. Using mixcr v2.1.11, UMI consensuses were aligned to TRA and TRB V and J templates and then assembled into clonotypes. A clonotype was counted as expanded or contracted only if both edgeR and NoisET called the change significant, with noise models trained on biological replicates. For edgeR calls, a false discovery rate-adjusted p below 0.01 and a log2 fold-change threshold of 1 were applied. As an exploratory analysis of dynamics, PCA with hierarchical clustering was applied to max-normalized trajectories of the 1000 most abundant clonotypes. Separately sequenced CD4+ and CD8+ repertoires were used to assign the CD4 or CD8 phenotype of responding clones. TCRdb trimmed the raw reads at Q25, called clones with MiXCR and kept productive beta chains. Rows merge per CDR3 protein into single entries with the most common DNA and genes. These V and J calls rely on TCRdb rather than the paper's analysis. In this sample the table shows about 180,000 distinct CDR3 sequences, 18% of which occur a single time. The ten largest clones represent roughly 3.9% of the sample.

These data come from a study of T-cell memory formation after mild COVID-19 (dated by TCRdb to about 2021). Background for the entire study: Most TCR sequence clusters were specific to one of the two donors. In a couple of donors, T-cell clones that expanded and contracted after mild COVID-19 were followed by sequencing TCRalpha and TCRbeta repertoires longitudinally. Two young, previously healthy adult volunteers, one female and one male, were included in the cohort.

Results and caveats for the whole study, not just this receptor: Only two mild cases were covered by the study, and larger cohorts that include severe cases with pre-infection samples were considered necessary. Some responding clones were detected in pre-infection memory, which suggested that pre-existing cross-reactive memory T cells had joined the SARS-CoV-2 response. From day 15 to 85, contracting clones showed balanced CD4/CD8 phenotypes, whereas a second wave of clones that expanded from day 15 to 37 leaned towards CD4+. SARS-CoV-2 specificity was not confirmed for the second-wave clones peaking on day 37. Contracting CD4+ clones were located mainly in the CM and EM memory subsets, whereas CD8+ clones were found to be enriched in EMRA.

CDR1 and CDR2 (SGHTA, FQGNSA) derive from the germline V gene. V sheds 1 base and J sheds 2 bases, leaving 8 bases between their ends. The CDR3, from cysteine to phenylalanine, totals 14 residues. Of all the DNA, just the CDR3 is kept, 42 bases in frame from base 1. This sequence originates from a man in his late teens or twenties who had mild COVID-19 (a few samples of this study predate the infection). The sample titles of this study are shuffled in the database, so cell type and time point are left out; the donor was told from shared clones. The specimen sequenced was PBMCs or a T cell subset sorted from them (not recorded which). This chain joins TRBV7-2 to TRBJ1-1; no D segment can be confidently identified. CDR3 loop: CASSLERGNTEAFF. Read as DNA, the sequence is TGTGCCAGCAGCTTAGAACGGGGAAACACTGAAGCTTTCTTT.